Each of the 27 T cell receptor beta chains below was sequenced from the same sample in a study of shared clonotypes between healthy human individuals. Profiled with immunoSEQ multiplex PCR; TCRdb holds only in-frame clones, not every one. The table shows millions of clones, with 85% to 95% occurring only once. Sample: naive CD4+ T cells sorted from blood. As to subset: CD45RA+ positively selected. Every receptor here comes from a young man in good health.

The rearrangement links TRBV28 to TRBJ1-1; 7 positions match TRBD1. With 2 bases clipped from V and 1 base from J, the junction kept 4 bases outside the gene matches. The CDR3 is 15 residues long. Germline lookup yields CDR1 MDHEN and CDR2 SYDVKM. CDR3 DNA sequence: TGTGCCAGCAGTTTAACAGGGGTATGGAACACTGAAGCTTTCTTT. Its translation is CASSLTGVWNTEAFF. Variable domain in full (rest from reference TRBV28 and TRBJ1-1): DVKVTQSSRYLVKRTGEKVFLECVQDMDHENMFWYRQDPGLGLRLIYFSYDVKMKEKGDIPEGYSVSREKKERFSLILESASTNQTSMYLCASSLTGVWNTEAFFGQGTRLTVV.

This clone was observed a single time. The gene calls are TRBV7-2 and TRBJ2-1; possibly TRBD2 for D (5 bases). The CDR3 loop spans 15 amino acids. The germline V gene encodes CDR1 SGHTA and CDR2 FQGNSA. Deletions cut 2 bases from V and 6 bases from J, with 14 bases between. DNA for the CDR3: TGTGCCAGCAGCTTATGGGGAGACGGTTTCAATGAGCAGTTCTTC. It codes for CASSLWGDGFNEQFF.

This CDR3 is CASSAVRLAGGAGELFF. CDR3 coding DNA: TGCGCCAGCAGCGCTGTTCGTCTAGCGGGAGGAGCCGGGGAGCTGTTTTTT. This chain joins TRBV4-1 and TRBJ2-2; TRBD2 matches 11 bases. CDR1 and CDR2 from the germline V gene are MGHRA and YSYEKL. The CDR3 is 17 amino acids. V shed 5 bases and J 6 bases; nucleotides not matched to a gene: 11.

The chain joins TRBV19 to TRBJ2-7, with TRBD1 matching over 8 bases. CDR1 is LNHDA and CDR2 is SQIVND in the germline V gene (reference sequence). This CDR3 spans 13 amino acids. J was trimmed by 7 bases and V by 11 bases; bases with no gene match: 13. CDR3 region: CASSGTGVREQYF. The CDR3 coding sequence is TGTGCCTCGTCCGGGACAGGTGTGAGGGAGCAGTACTTC.

The chain combines TRBV19 with TRBJ1-3; D ambiguous. The CDR3 consists of 14 residues. Between the trimmed V and J ends, which lost 4 bases and 2 bases, there was a span of 9 bases. Germline V lookup: CDR1 LNHDA, CDR2 SQIVND (reference sequence). This CDR3 reads CASSKGNPGNTIYF. DNA for the CDR3: TGTGCCAGTAGTAAGGGCAATCCTGGAAACACCATATATTTT.

The chain recombines TRBV11-3 with TRBJ2-7, with 8 nucleotides matching TRBD1. CDR3 length: 14 residues. V was pared by 6 bases and J by 2 bases, with 6 bases of the junction left unmatched. The V gene's germline CDR1 is SGHNT and CDR2 YENEEA. The CDR3 spells CASSPGQGPYEQYF. The CDR3 DNA follows: TGTGCCAGCAGTCCCGGACAGGGACCCTACGAGCAGTACTTC.

For this clone: The same CDR3 is also encoded by other DNA sequences in this sample. V and J are TRBV28 and TRBJ1-3; perhaps TRBD1 as D (6 bases). The CDR3 spans 14 residues. Between the trimmed V and J ends, which lost 6 bases and 2 bases, there was a span of 11 bases. The germline CDR1 and CDR2 sequences are MDHEN and SYDVKM. CDR3 region: CASSFRGPGNTIYF. CDR3 in DNA: TGTGCCAGCAGCTTCCGGGGGCCTGGAAACACCATATATTTT.

This chain links TRBV18 with TRBJ1-1, with unresolved D. This CDR3 contains 14 residues. Trimming took 4 bases from V and 4 from J, leaving 13 bases between them. CDR1 and CDR2 (germline): KGHSH, LQKENI. CDR3 DNA sequence: TGTGCCAGCTCACGAGGTCTGACCCGCACTGAAGCTTTCTTT. This translates into CASSRGLTRTEAFF.

The J gene is TRBJ2-5, the V gene TRBV9; TRBD1 matches at 9 bases. The CDR3 spans 14 residues. Germline CDR1 is SGDLS and CDR2 is YYNGEE. V lost 7 bases and J lost 5; bases outside the gene matches: 9. CDR3 loop: CASAVGTGHETQYF. The CDR3 DNA follows: TGTGCCAGCGCCGTGGGGACAGGGCATGAGACCCAGTACTTC.

The chain couples TRBV7-8 to TRBJ2-7; a possible D gene is TRBD2 (6 bases). Looked up from germline, CDR1 is SGHVS and CDR2 is FQNEAQ. V lost 4 bases, J lost 2 bases, and 15 bases lay in between. The CDR3 sequence is 15 residues long. For the CDR3, the DNA is TGTGCCAGCAGCTCCGCGGGACTCGTAACCTACGAGCAGTACTTC. The encoded protein is CASSSAGLVTYEQYF.

The chain uses TRBV5-1 and TRBJ1-2, with 11 nucleotides matching TRBD1. V lost 0 bases and J lost 2; bases outside the gene matches: 0. Germline CDR1 SGHRS, CDR2 YFSETQ. The CDR3 length is 15 residues. Here the CDR3 reads CASSLGTGGNYGYTF. Written as DNA, the CDR3 is TGCGCCAGCAGCTTGGGGACAGGGGGCAACTATGGCTACACCTTC.

In the case of this clone: A much larger clone lies one base from this, so it may be a read error. The V call is TRBV30, the J call TRBJ1-1; no firm D call. This CDR3 spans 13 amino acids. V gave up 4 bases and J gave up 1 base, with 10 bases separating them. Germline-derived CDR1 and CDR2 are GTSNPN and SVGIG (reference sequence). CDR3: CAWNHPGNTEAFF. CDR3 coding DNA: TGTGCCTGGAACCACCCTGGGAACACTGAAGCTTTCTTT.

CDR3 protein: CASSTDRFNTEAFF. The CDR3 bases are TGTGCCAGCAGTACGGACAGGTTCAACACTGAAGCTTTCTTT. The chain joins TRBV6-6 to TRBJ1-1; 7 bases agree with TRBD1. CDR1 and CDR2 from the germline V gene are MNHNY and SVGAGI (reference sequence). Unmatched junction bases numbered 5, after V lost 5 bases and J lost 2 bases. CDR3 length equals 14 residues.

The chain employs TRBV5-1 and TRBJ2-5; the D is unclear. The germline gives CDR1 SGHRS, CDR2 YFSETQ. Trimming took off 3 bases at V and 2 bases at J, with 11 bases between the two ends. The CDR3 length is 14 residues. This CDR3 reads CASSSTRSQETQYF. The CDR3 nucleotides read TGCGCCAGCAGCTCTACAAGGAGTCAAGAGACCCAGTACTTC.

The gene calls are TRBV25-1 and TRBJ1-1; D is unclear. The germline V and J ends were trimmed by 8 bases and 1 base, with 14 bases remaining between them. Per germline, CDR1 MGHDK and CDR2 SYGVNS. The CDR3 contains 14 residues. CDR3 nucleotide sequence: TGTGCCAGCGGGGAGGTGACGGGGAACACTGAAGCTTTCTTT. It specifies CASGEVTGNTEAFF.

The chain couples TRBV7-9 to TRBJ2-6; D might be TRBD2 (6 bases). The germline V gene encodes CDR1 SEHNR and CDR2 FQNEAQ (reference sequence). The CDR3 sequence is 16 residues long. Trimming stripped 5 bases from V and 0 bases from J, with 11 bases between. Here the CDR3 DNA reads TGTGCCAGCAGCCCCACTAGCCCCTCTGGGGCCAACGTCCTGACTTTC. Translation: CASSPTSPSGANVLTF.

The V and J genes are TRBV6-5 and TRBJ2-7; no clear D. The V end was cut by 6 bases, the J end by 3 bases, with 12 bases between. The CDR3 runs to 13 residues. Germline-derived CDR1 and CDR2 are MNHEY and SVGAGI. CDR3 sequence: CASSPTWHYEQYF. The CDR3 nucleotides are TGTGCCAGCAGCCCCACATGGCACTACGAGCAGTACTTC.

The CDR3 spells CASSLEYRGQGQAFF. The CDR3 DNA reads as TGCGCCAGCAGCTTGGAGTATCGGGGACAGGGCCAAGCTTTCTTT. This rearrangement joins TRBV5-1 to TRBJ1-1; 9 bases are shared with TRBD1. J gave up 9 bases and V 0 bases, and 9 bases lay outside the gene matches. Germline V CDR1 and CDR2: SGHRS, YFSETQ. The CDR3 covers 15 residues.

The chain links TRBV7-2 to TRBJ1-4, with 8 bases identical to TRBD1. This CDR3 is 14 amino acids long. The germline CDR1 and CDR2 sequences are SGHTA and FQGNSA. Unmatched junction bases numbered 7, after V lost 3 bases and J lost 10 bases. CDR3 DNA: TGTGCCAGCAGCTTCCAGGGGGCAGGTGGAAAACTGTTTTTT. This codes for CASSFQGAGGKLFF.

The chain uses TRBV18 and TRBJ2-3, with D maybe TRBD2 (5 bases). The CDR3 consists of 15 residues. V was clipped by 4 bases and J by 2 bases, with 13 bases between them. In germline, CDR1 is KGHSH, CDR2 LQKENI. CDR3 DNA: TGTGCCAGCTCACTTTTCCAGGACTTCACAGATACGCAGTATTTT. Translation: CASSLFQDFTDTQYF.

As DNA, the CDR3 is TGTGCCAGCAGGGATACCGCAGGGCGGGCCTACGAGCAGTACTTC. Translating it yields CASRDTAGRAYEQYF. This rearrangement joins TRBV27 to TRBJ2-7, with D perhaps given as TRBD1 or TRBD2 (5 bases each). Trimming took off 6 bases at V and 2 bases at J, with 17 bases between the two ends. The CDR3 spans 15 residues. Germline lookup yields CDR1 MNHEY and CDR2 SMNVEV (reference sequence).

This clone occurred once. CDR3 residues: CASQRETGVETQYF. The CDR3 DNA follows: TGTGCCAGCCAGAGAGAGACAGGGGTGGAGACCCAGTACTTC. This sequence joins TRBV2 and TRBJ2-5; 8 bases match TRBD1. Per germline, CDR1 SNHLY and CDR2 FYNNEI. This CDR3 has 14 residues. The J segment lost 5 bases and the V segment lost 8 bases, leaving 10 bases of the junction unmatched.

The chain uses TRBV11-2 and TRBJ1-4; 7 nucleotides line up with TRBD1. The trim removed 5 bases at V and 8 bases at J, leaving 14 bases unmatched. Germline values: CDR1 SGHAT, CDR2 FQNNGV. This CDR3 comprises 16 residues. CDR3 sequence: CASSRGQREFNEKLFF. CDR3 sequence (DNA): TGTGCCAGCAGCCGGGGACAGCGTGAGTTTAACGAAAAACTGTTTTTT.

The CDR3 DNA follows: TGTGCCAGCAGCTCAATGACAGACTCCTACGAGCAGTACTTC. Amino acids: CASSSMTDSYEQYF. The chain has TRBV5-6 and TRBJ2-7, with D perhaps TRBD1 (5 bases). Between the trimmed V and J ends, which lost 3 bases and 0 bases, there was a span of 10 bases. The germline V gene has CDR1 SGHDT and CDR2 YYEEEE. The CDR3 contains 14 residues.

J is TRBJ1-4 and V is TRBV29-1; D possibly corresponds to TRBD1 (6 bases). CDR1 is SQVTM, CDR2 ANQGSEA, per germline. This CDR3 spans 14 amino acids. V lost 5 bases, J lost 7 bases, and 17 bases lay in between. CDR3: CSVLDGGRGEKLFF. The CDR3 DNA follows: TGCAGCGTTCTGGATGGGGGCCGGGGTGAAAAACTGTTTTTT.

J is TRBJ2-7 and V is TRBV5-1; 7 bases are shared with TRBD1. The germline V gene encodes CDR1 SGHRS and CDR2 YFSETQ. The junction had 4 bases not matched to a gene; V was cut back by 2 bases and J by 5 bases. This CDR3 has 13 amino acids. In DNA, the CDR3 is TGCGCCAGCAGCTTACAGGGGTTGGACGAGCAGTACTTC. Protein product: CASSLQGLDEQYF.

V and J are TRBV6-1 and TRBJ1-5, with D possibly being TRBD1 (6 bases). Trimming removed 2 bases from V and 11 bases from J, with 19 bases in between. CDR1 and CDR2 from the germline V gene are MNHNS and SASEGT. This CDR3 has 15 amino acids. The CDR3: CASSERLNRAGSQHF. CDR3 coding DNA: TGTGCCAGCAGTGAAAGGTTGAACAGGGCGGGGTCCCAGCATTTT.